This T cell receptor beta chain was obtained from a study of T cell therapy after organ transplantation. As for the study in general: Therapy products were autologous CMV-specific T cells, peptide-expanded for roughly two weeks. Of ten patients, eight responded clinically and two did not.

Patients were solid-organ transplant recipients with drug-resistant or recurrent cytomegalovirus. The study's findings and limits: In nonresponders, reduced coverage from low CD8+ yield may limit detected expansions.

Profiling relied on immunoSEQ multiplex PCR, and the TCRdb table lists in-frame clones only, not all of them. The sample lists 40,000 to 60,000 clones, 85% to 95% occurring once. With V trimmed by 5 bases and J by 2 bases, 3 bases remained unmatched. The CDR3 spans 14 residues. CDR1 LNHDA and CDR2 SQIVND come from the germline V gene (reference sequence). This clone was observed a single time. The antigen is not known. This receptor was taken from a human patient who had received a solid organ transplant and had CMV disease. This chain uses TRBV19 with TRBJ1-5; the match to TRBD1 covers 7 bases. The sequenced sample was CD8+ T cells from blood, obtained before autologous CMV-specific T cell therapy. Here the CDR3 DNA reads TGTGCCAGTAGTCCCAGGGGGGGCAATCAGCCCCAGCATTTT. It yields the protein CASSPRGGNQPQHF.